One sample yielded the 20 T cell receptor beta chains listed below, sequenced in a study of glioma-infiltrating T cells after dendritic cell vaccination. TCRdb keeps only in-frame clones here, not all; method: immunoSEQ multiplex PCR. The sample yields roughly 90,000 clones, 85% to 90% seen once. The sequencing used blood, collected before dendritic cell vaccination. These receptors were taken from a human donor with glioblastoma.

The J gene is TRBJ2-7, the V gene TRBV4-1, with 8 bases lining up with TRBD1. The V gene end was trimmed by 3 bases and the J gene end by 2 bases; junction bases not matched to a gene: 6. Germline values: CDR1 MGHRA, CDR2 YSYEKL. The CDR3 consists of 15 residues. The DNA for the CDR3 is TGCGCCAGCAGCCAGTCCGGGACAGGTGCCTACGAGCAGTACTTC. Translation gives CASSQSGTGAYEQYF.

V usage is TRBV7-8 and J usage is TRBJ1-1, with a tentative D call TRBD1 (5 bases). The CDR3 sequence is 16 residues long. The germline CDR1 and CDR2 sequences are SGHVS and FQNEAQ. V shed 4 bases and J shed 0 bases, with 15 bases lying between them. The CDR3 reads CASSSRRASVNTEAFF. The DNA for the CDR3 is TGTGCCAGCAGCTCACGCAGGGCTTCGGTGAACACTGAAGCTTTCTTT.

Written as DNA, the CDR3 is TGTGCCAGCAGCGTATCCCGACAGGGCGGGACCCCTAACTATGGCTACACCTTC. Translation: CASSVSRQGGTPNYGYTF. The V gene is TRBV9, the J gene TRBJ1-2, with 7 bases lining up with TRBD1. CDR1 is SGDLS and CDR2 is YYNGEE in the germline V gene. The J segment lost 0 bases and the V segment lost 1 base, leaving 12 bases of the junction unmatched. The CDR3 has 18 amino acids. Supplemented by reference TRBV9 and TRBJ1-2, the full variable domain reads DSGVTQTPKHLITATGQRVTLRCSPRSGDLSVYWYQQSLDQGLQFLIQYYNGEERAKGNILERFSAQQFPDLHSELNLSSLELGDSALYFCASSVSRQGGTPNYGYTFGSGTRLTVV.

This clone appeared a few times. J is TRBJ2-7 and V is TRBV13; D call uncertain. The V and J ends lost 3 bases and 1 base respectively, with 4 bases between them. Per germline, CDR1 PRHDT and CDR2 FYEKMQ (reference sequence). This CDR3 has 12 amino acids. CDR3 coding DNA: TGTGCCAGCAGCTTGTCGTCCTACGAGCAGTACTTC. Translated: CASSLSSYEQYF.

The rearrangement links TRBV7-9 to TRBJ2-7, with unresolved D. Per the germline V gene, CDR1 is SEHNR and CDR2 is FQNEAQ (reference sequence). V was clipped by 5 bases and J by 5 bases, with 13 bases between them. This CDR3 contains 13 residues. CDR3 nucleotide sequence: TGTGCCAGCAGCGTACCAGGCCCGAACGAGCAGTACTTC. Translated: CASSVPGPNEQYF.

The rearrangement uses TRBV11-2 and TRBJ2-3; 9 bases agree with TRBD2. This CDR3 has 17 amino acids. Trimming cost V 2 bases and J 3 bases; bases outside gene matches: 9. The V gene's germline CDR1 is SGHAT and CDR2 FQNNGV. CDR3 sequence: CASSLKIAGVVTDTQYF. In DNA, the CDR3 is TGTGCCAGCAGCTTAAAAATAGCGGGGGTAGTGACAGATACGCAGTATTTT.

The chain uses TRBV25-1 and TRBJ2-7; the D is unclear. CDR1 and CDR2 from the germline V gene are MGHDK and SYGVNS. There are 13 residues in the CDR3. Trimming left V 4 bases short and J 2 bases short, with 9 bases between. Written as DNA, the CDR3 is TGTGCCAGCAGTGGTGACCTAGCCTACGAGCAGTACTTC. This codes for CASSGDLAYEQYF.

A single count supports this clone. This chain links TRBV4-3 with TRBJ2-3; D is unclear. The CDR3 loop spans 15 amino acids. V gave up 0 bases and J gave up 4 bases, with 11 bases separating them. The germline gives CDR1 LGHNA, CDR2 YSLEER. DNA for the CDR3: TGCGCCAGCAGCCAAGATCCCCTCGGTGCAGATACGCAGTATTTT. Translated, it gives CASSQDPLGADTQYF.

The CDR3 is CASSHPLGQGAEKLFF. CDR3 bases: TGTGCCAGCAGCCACCCTTTAGGACAGGGGGCTGAAAAACTGTTTTTT. V usage is TRBV25-1 and J usage is TRBJ1-4, with 11 nucleotides matching TRBD1. Germline V gene sequence: CDR1 MGHDK, CDR2 SYGVNS. The J segment lost 7 bases and the V segment lost 6 bases, leaving 10 bases of the junction unmatched. This CDR3 region has 16 residues.

V gene TRBV5-4 combines with J gene TRBJ2-7; 10 bases are a match to TRBD2. J was trimmed by 4 bases and V by 3 bases; bases with no gene match: 10. The CDR3 has 16 residues. Germline CDR1 and CDR2: SGHNT and YYREEE (reference sequence). The CDR3 DNA reads TGTGCCAGCAGCTGGGGATGGACTAGCGGAGAGTACGAGCAGTACTTC. Protein: CASSWGWTSGEYEQYF.

This clone occurred many times. V and J are TRBV6-4 and TRBJ1-5; weak D call: TRBD1 (5 bases). The CDR3 has 14 amino acids. V lost 5 bases, J lost 8 bases, and 16 bases lay in between. Germline CDR1 reads MRHNA; CDR2 reads SNTAGT. The CDR3 DNA sequence: TGTGCCAGCAGTACGAACGGGGGGGGGAAGCCCCAGCATTTT. Its translation is CASSTNGGGKPQHF.

This sequence joins TRBV9 and TRBJ2-2; 10 positions match TRBD2. The CDR3 runs to 16 residues. V lost 0 bases to trimming and J lost 5 bases; unmatched junction nucleotides: 4. Germline V CDR1 and CDR2: SGDLS, YYNGEE. CDR3 nucleotide sequence: TGTGCCAGCAGCGTAGGGACTAGCGGACTAACCGGGGAGCTGTTTTTT. Protein product: CASSVGTSGLTGELFF.

This sequence joins TRBV5-1 and TRBJ2-6; 8 nucleotides match TRBD2. In germline, CDR1 is SGHRS, CDR2 YFSETQ. J gave up 0 bases and V 3 bases, and 8 bases lay outside the gene matches. The CDR3 runs to 18 residues. The CDR3 bases are TGCGCCAGCAGCTCGGACGGGGGGGTTAGCTCTGGGGCCAACGTCCTGACTTTC. The encoded protein is CASSSDGGVSSGANVLTF.

CDR3 bases: TGTGCCAGCAGCTTAATTGGTAAAAGGCGGGACTATGGCTACACCTTC. This encodes CASSLIGKRRDYGYTF. The chain carries TRBV11-2 and TRBJ1-2; D not certain. The CDR3 length is 16 residues. Germline V gives CDR1 SGHAT, CDR2 FQNNGV. The V end was cut by 2 bases, the J end by 3 bases, with 16 bases between.

The CDR3 region is CASSTSGGGFYNEQFF. CDR3 nucleotides: TGTGCCAGCAGTACCTCAGGGGGCGGGTTTTACAATGAGCAGTTCTTC. J is TRBJ2-1 and V is TRBV6-4; 8 bases agree with TRBD1. This CDR3 region has 16 residues. V shed 5 bases and J 4 bases; nucleotides not matched to a gene: 10. The germline V gene has CDR1 MRHNA and CDR2 SNTAGT.

This clone appeared once. The chain uses TRBV10-3 and TRBJ2-7; TRBD1 matches 10 bases. Germline CDR1 reads ENHRY; CDR2 reads SYGVKD. CDR3 length: 14 amino acids. V lost 4 bases and J lost 3; bases outside the gene matches: 3. The CDR3 protein is CAISGTGGVYEQYF. The CDR3 DNA is TGTGCCATCAGTGGGACAGGGGGGGTCTACGAGCAGTACTTC.

This rearrangement joins TRBV7-3 to TRBJ2-1; 12 bases agree with TRBD2. Germline V gene lookup returns CDR1 SGHTA and CDR2 FQGTGA. With 5 bases clipped from V and 6 bases from J, the junction kept 11 bases outside the gene matches. The CDR3 sequence is 17 residues long. In DNA form, the CDR3 reads TGTGCCAGCAGCGAGACTAGCGGGAGTTCGGTATTCAATGAGCAGTTCTTC. The encoded protein is CASSETSGSSVFNEQFF. The variable domain in full, with the rest retrieved from reference TRBV7-3 and TRBJ2-1, is GAGVSQTPSNKVTEKGKYVELRCDPISGHTALYWYRQSLGQGPEFLIYFQGTGAADDSGLPNDRFFAVRPEGSVSTLKIQRTERGDSAVYLCASSETSGSSVFNEQFFGPGTRLTVL.

The chain is built from TRBV6-5 and TRBJ1-2; TRBD1 might be the D (6 bases). Trimming cost V 6 bases and J 0 bases, with 11 bases left between them. CDR1 and CDR2 (germline): MNHEY, SVGAGI. This CDR3 spans 14 amino acids. CDR3: CASRTGSANYGYTF. The CDR3 DNA reads TGTGCCAGCAGGACAGGTTCCGCTAACTATGGCTACACCTTC.

This rearrangement joins TRBV27 to TRBJ2-1, with D perhaps matching TRBD2 (5 bases). V was shortened by 8 bases and J by 6 bases, with 23 bases between the two germline ends. This CDR3 has 16 amino acids. CDR1 MNHEY and CDR2 SMNVEV come from the germline V gene (reference sequence). CDR3 in amino acids: CASSQDRRGRPNEQFF. The CDR3 nucleotides are TGTGCCAGCTCCCAGGATCGTCGGGGTCGCCCCAATGAGCAGTTCTTC.

The CDR3 reads CASSSEPGQGLTEAFF. The CDR3 DNA sequence: TGTGCCAGCAGCTCCGAGCCGGGACAGGGGCTCACTGAAGCTTTCTTT. The chain is built from TRBV7-3 and TRBJ1-1; 10 bases are a match to TRBD1. Germline loops: CDR1 SGHTA, CDR2 FQGTGA. The CDR3 has 16 residues. Trimming cost V 4 bases and J 4 bases; bases outside gene matches: 9.